The rows below give T cell receptor beta chains drawn from one sample of a study of cytomegalovirus exposure and HLA in healthy donors. Generated by immunoSEQ multiplex PCR, the TCRdb table keeps only in-frame clones and is missing some. The table records about 38,000 clones, around 93% of them present only once. The sequencing input was PBMCs. The source of these receptors is a man between 18 and 29 years old in good health and CMV-seronegative. CDR3s include the opening cysteine and the closing phenylalanine or tryptophan. The order of the fields is CDR3 DNA, CDR3 protein, V gene, clone size, J gene, D gene. A D gene is named only where the DNA matches it firmly. Some rows have no size entry. The others give once, few or many, or a class for an expanded clone.

TGTGCCAGCAGCGCGCTCCCCTCGGAGGATTTTCACACTGAAGCTTTCTTT,CASSALPSEDFHTEAFF,TRBV9,-,TRBJ1-1,-
TGTGCCAGCAGTGAGCCTACCGGCGCCAGGGGGTTCTACACTGAAGCTTTCTTT,CASSEPTGARGFYTEAFF,TRBV25-1,once,TRBJ1-1,TRBD1
TGTGCCAGCAGCTTAGTCGGGAGGGAAAACGAGCAGTACTTC,CASSLVGRENEQYF,TRBV7-6,-,TRBJ2-7,TRBD2
TGTGCCAGTAGGATAAACCGACTGTACAATGAGCAGTTCTTC,CASRINRLYNEQFF,TRBV19,-,TRBJ2-1,-
TGTGCCAGCAGGCCAGCGGGGGTGAGCACAGATACGCAGTATTTT,CASRPAGVSTDTQYF,TRBV11-2,-,TRBJ2-3,TRBD2
TGTGCCAGCAGCCCAGCGGCGGGGGAAAACATTCAGTACTTC,CASSPAAGENIQYF,TRBV5-8,-,TRBJ2-4,TRBD2
TGTGCCTCGAGGGCTTGGAGTAGCACAGATACGCAGTATTTT,CASRAWSSTDTQYF,TRBV25-1,-,TRBJ2-3,-
TGTGCCAGTAGTAGAACAATAAGCACAGATACGCAGTATTTT,CASSRTISTDTQYF,TRBV19,-,TRBJ2-3,-
TGTGCCAGCAGAAGGGAGATAGCGGTATCTAGCACAGATACGCAGTATTTT,CASRREIAVSSTDTQYF,TRBV5-4,-,TRBJ2-3,-
TGTGCCAGCAACCAACAGGGGACGGGCACTGAAGCTTTCTTT,CASNQQGTGTEAFF,TRBV28,-,TRBJ1-1,TRBD1
TGTGCCATCAGCCGACCGGAGCCGAACACTGAAGCTTTCTTT,CAISRPEPNTEAFF,TRBV10-3,-,TRBJ1-1,-
TGTGCCAGCAGTGATCTGGGGGAGGCAAAACTGTTTTTT,CASSDLGEAKLFF,TRBV25-1,-,TRBJ1-4,-
TGTGCCAGTAGTATCTCGGGCAGGGAAGATGAAAAACTGTTTTTT,CASSISGREDEKLFF,TRBV19,-,TRBJ1-4,-
TGTGCCAGTAGCGACAGGGGGAGCTCCTACGAGCAGTACTTC,CASSDRGSSYEQYF,TRBV19,-,TRBJ2-7,TRBD1
TGTGCCAGCCGTCCGCGGGGGGGATCAGATACGCAGTATTTT,CASRPRGGSDTQYF,TRBV6-5,-,TRBJ2-3,TRBD2
TGTGCCAGCAGCGTGGCCCTAGCCGGCTACAATGAGCAGTTCTTC,CASSVALAGYNEQFF,TRBV9,-,TRBJ2-1,-
TGCGCCAGCAGCTCAGGGACAGGGGACACCGGGGAGCTGTTTTTT,CASSSGTGDTGELFF,TRBV5-1,once,TRBJ2-2,TRBD1
TGTGCCAGCAGCTCCCGGACCGGGGAGCTGTTTTTT,CASSSRTGELFF,TRBV7-3,-,TRBJ2-2,-
TGTGCCAGCAGTTTATGGGAACAGGGGGCGAACACCGGGGAGCTGTTTTTT,CASSLWEQGANTGELFF,TRBV28,-,TRBJ2-2,TRBD1
TGTGCCAGCAGTCCCCAGGGGTATGCTGGAAACACCATATATTTT,CASSPQGYAGNTIYF,TRBV6-5,-,TRBJ1-3,-
TGTGCCAGCAGCTTATCTAGCGGGAGGGCGGCCGAGCAGTACTTC,CASSLSSGRAAEQYF,TRBV7-6,-,TRBJ2-7,TRBD2
TGTGCCAGCTCACCACTGGTTGGGACAGGGATTGAGCAGTTCTTC,CASSPLVGTGIEQFF,TRBV18,few,TRBJ2-1,TRBD1
TGTGCCAGCAGTCCCTCGGGGGGATGGGGCTACACCTTC,CASSPSGGWGYTF,TRBV2,once,TRBJ1-2,-
TGTGCCAGCAGTTTTTACAACCGGAACACTGAAGCTTTCTTT,CASSFYNRNTEAFF,TRBV28,-,TRBJ1-1,-
TGTGCCAGCAGCTTAAATACAGGGGGCAACACAGATACGCAGTATTTT,CASSLNTGGNTDTQYF,TRBV7-6,-,TRBJ2-3,TRBD1
TGTGCCAGAGTGGCGGGGGTGATCTACGAGCAGTACTTC,CARVAGVIYEQYF,TRBV25-1,few,TRBJ2-7,TRBD2
TGTGCCAGTAGCTCATTACAGGGTTCCGAGCAGTACTTC,CASSSLQGSEQYF,TRBV19,-,TRBJ2-7,-
TGTGCCAGCAAAACCGGGTCGTCCCATGAGCAGTTCTTC,CASKTGSSHEQFF,TRBV2,-,TRBJ2-1,-
TGTGCCTCCCAAACACAGGGCACGACTGAAGCTTTCTTT,CASQTQGTTEAFF,TRBV30,once,TRBJ1-1,-
TGTGCCAGCAGTCGACAGGGGGTAAATGAAAAACTGTTTTTT,CASSRQGVNEKLFF,TRBV2,-,TRBJ1-4,TRBD1
TGTGCCAGCGGCTCCCCGGAGCGGGAGGGACAGTTCTTC,CASGSPEREGQFF,TRBV28,few,TRBJ2-1,TRBD2
TGTGCCAGCCGTGGGGGGGGACGACGGACTGAAGCTTTCTTT,CASRGGGRRTEAFF,TRBV28,-,TRBJ1-1,-
TGTGCCAGCAGCCCTTCCGGTTTGGGAGGGAACTATGGCTACACCTTC,CASSPSGLGGNYGYTF,TRBV7-8,-,TRBJ1-2,-
TGTGCCAGCAGCTCTCCGGGGCAGGGGTTGTATACGCAGTATTTT,CASSSPGQGLYTQYF,TRBV28,-,TRBJ2-3,-
TGTGCCAGGTCTAAGACAGGCGTCTACGAGCAGTACTTC,CARSKTGVYEQYF,TRBV2,-,TRBJ2-7,-
TGTGCCAGCACCTCTGGGGGCGAGTTAAGGACCGGGGAGCTGTTTTTT,CASTSGGELRTGELFF,TRBV6-6,-,TRBJ2-2,-
TGTGCTAGTGGGCCCGACAGGGTTTGGTACGAGCAGTACTTC,CASGPDRVWYEQYF,TRBV12-5,-,TRBJ2-7,TRBD1
TGTGCCAGCAGCTTAACAGCCGCCTACGAGCAGTACTTC,CASSLTAAYEQYF,TRBV11-3,-,TRBJ2-7,-
TGTGCCAGCAACAAGGGACTTCAAGAGACCCAGTACTTC,CASNKGLQETQYF,TRBV6-6,-,TRBJ2-5,-